This T cell receptor (beta chain) originates from a study of T cell responses to AZD1222 COVID-19 vaccine. Data came from immunoSEQ multiplex PCR; TCRdb stores just in-frame clones and leaves some out. The sample holds 150,000 to 200,000 clones, roughly nine tenths seen once. The CDR3 runs to 15 residues. Trimming stripped 2 bases from V and 0 bases from J, with 9 bases between. Germline V lookup: CDR1 SGHRS, CDR2 YFSETQ. This rearrangement joins TRBV5-1 to TRBJ2-1; possibly TRBD1 for D (6 bases). The sequenced sample was peripheral blood, obtained 28 days after the second AZD1222 dose. The receptor's source is an adult who received the AZD1222 COVID-19 vaccine. CDR3 nucleotides: TGCGCCAGCAGCTTACAGGGCACCTCCTACAATGAGCAGTTCTTC. It yields the protein CASSLQGTSYNEQFF.